Given below is one T cell receptor beta chain in context. Its antigen is still unknown. This sample is part of a study of T cell responses to AZD1222 COVID-19 vaccine. Whole-study context: Second doses that came at about 4 or about 12 weeks were put together. Notes on the study in general: Sampling that yielded the repertoires occurred only after the peak T cell response. Regions 160-218 and 743-854 dominated among vaccine-associated CD4 TCRs spanning spike. Only 6 or 7 people who got AZD1222 tested seropositive at baseline.

Produced via immunoSEQ multiplex PCR; TCRdb's table is partial and in-frame only. The sample lists 95,000 to 150,000 clones; about 88% were seen once. The V gene lost 5 bases and the J gene lost 6 bases, with 14 bases spanning the gap. The CDR3 runs to 12 residues. Germline V lookup: CDR1 SQVTM, CDR2 ANQGSEA. The TCR originated in an adult in good health. V is TRBV29-1 and J is TRBJ2-7; TRBD2 might be the D (7 bases). The starting material was peripheral blood, obtained on day 0 of AZD1222 vaccination. The CDR3 region is CSVTQGGAEQYF. In DNA, the CDR3 is TGCAGCGTTACTCAAGGGGGGGCCGAGCAGTACTTC.